These T cell receptor beta chains were read from a single sample in a study of vaccination effects on CD4 cells after COVID-19. Sequencing used immunoSEQ multiplex PCR; TCRdb keeps in-frame clones, though not all of them. The data show roughly 56,000 clones, 60% to 85% seen once. These receptors lack a known antigen. This sample comprised CD4+ T cells from PBMCs cultured without peptide, obtained before COVID-19 vaccination. The receptors were sampled from a human donor who received a COVID-19 vaccine. The CDR3 runs from the conserved cysteine through the conserved F or W. The order of the fields is D gene, J gene, V gene, clone size, CDR3 protein, CDR3 DNA. A D gene is named only where the DNA matches it firmly. Rows give clone size only sometimes, using once, few, many, or a class for an expanded clone.

TRBD2 TRBJ2-3 TRBV6-6 . CASSPAGGGSDTQYF TGTGCCAGCAGTCCAGCGGGGGGTGGCTCAGATACGCAGTATTTT
TRBD1 TRBJ2-5 TRBV5-6 . CASSLGQGVGTQYF TGTGCCAGCAGCCTCGGACAGGGGGTGGGGACCCAGTACTTC
. TRBJ1-4 TRBV12-3/TRBV12-4 . CASSLGTPQLFF TGTGCCAGCAGTTTAGGCACTCCGCAGCTGTTTTTT
TRBD2 TRBJ2-3 TRBV3-1/TRBV3-2 . CASSPGLAGAKGTDTQYF TGTGCCAGCAGCCCGGGACTAGCGGGGGCGAAGGGCACAGATACGCAGTATTTT
. TRBJ2-2 TRBV7-9 few CASSPGGPKRSGELFF TGTGCCAGCAGCCCTGGGGGTCCGAAGCGGTCCGGGGAGCTGTTTTTT
TRBD1 TRBJ1-1 TRBV12-3/TRBV12-4 . CATGTGAFNEAFF TGTGCCACCGGGACAGGGGCTTTTAATGAAGCTTTCTTT
. TRBJ2-1 TRBV5-1 . CASSFYNEQFF TGCGCCAGCAGCTTTTACAATGAGCAGTTCTTC
. TRBJ1-1 TRBV15 . CATSRKQGAEAFF TGTGCCACCAGCAGGAAACAGGGCGCTGAAGCTTTCTTT
. TRBJ2-2 TRBV9 . CASSVISGGELFF TGTGCCAGCAGCGTAATAAGCGGCGGGGAGCTGTTTTTT
. TRBJ2-5 TRBV7-3 . CASSLRANQETQYF TGTGCCAGCAGCCTCCGAGCCAACCAAGAGACCCAGTACTTC
. TRBJ1-3 TRBV5-4 . CASSQAFSGNTIYF TGTGCCAGCAGCCAAGCCTTCTCTGGAAACACCATATATTTT
. TRBJ2-3 TRBV5-5 . CASGTSTDTQYF TGTGCCTCAGGGACTAGCACAGATACGCAGTATTTT
. TRBJ2-6 TRBV6-2/TRBV6-3 . CASSGTYRPPTANVLTF TGTGCCAGCAGTGGCACCTATAGGCCGCCGACGGCCAACGTCCTGACTTTC
. TRBJ1-2 TRBV5-1 . CASSLVGANPGYTF TGCGCCAGCAGCTTGGTGGGCGCGAACCCTGGCTACACCTTC
TRBD2 TRBJ2-3 TRBV5-1 . CASSLGGTSGGALDTQYF TGCGCCAGCAGCTTGGGGGGTACTAGCGGGGGGGCCCTCGATACGCAGTATTTT
TRBD1 TRBJ2-2 TRBV9 . CASSPTDRTGTGELFF TGTGCCAGCAGCCCTACAGACCGGACAGGGACCGGGGAGCTGTTTTTT
. TRBJ1-1 TRBV21-1 . CASSTDRVNTEAFF TGTGCCAGCAGCACCGACAGGGTGAACACTGAAGCTTTCTTT
. TRBJ2-2 TRBV5-4 . CASSFVPTGNTGELFF TGTGCCAGCAGCTTTGTTCCGACAGGGAACACCGGGGAGCTGTTTTTT
. TRBJ1-1 TRBV6-1 . CASSEARRGNTEAFF TGTGCCAGCAGTGAAGCGCGTCGGGGGAACACTGAAGCTTTCTTT
. TRBJ2-5 TRBV10-2 . CASSEIGGETQYF TGCGCCAGCAGTGAAATTGGAGGGGAGACCCAGTACTTC
. TRBJ1-1 TRBV30 . CAWTYGLRNTEAFF TGTGCCTGGACCTACGGGTTAAGGAACACTGAAGCTTTCTTT
TRBD1 TRBJ1-3 TRBV4-2 . CASSNDRGGNTIYF TGTGCCAGCAGCAACGACAGGGGTGGAAACACCATATATTTT
. TRBJ2-3 TRBV9 . CASSVDTRSAQYF TGTGCCAGCAGCGTAGATACAAGGTCCGCGCAGTATTTT
. TRBJ2-3 TRBV10-1 . CASSEQGITDTQYF TGCGCCAGCAGTGAGCAGGGTATCACAGATACGCAGTATTTT
. TRBJ2-3 TRBV9 few CASSAHPGLRADTQYF TGTGCCAGCAGCGCGCATCCGGGTCTCCGCGCAGATACGCAGTATTTT
. TRBJ2-5 TRBV10-2 . CASSGSGNQETQYF TGCGCCAGCAGTGGGTCCGGGAATCAAGAGACCCAGTACTTC
TRBD2 TRBJ2-1 TRBV5-1 . CASRDASGGVNEQFF TGCGCCAGCAGAGACGCTAGCGGGGGGGTCAATGAGCAGTTCTTC
. TRBJ1-3 TRBV6-1 . CASSETGKRNTIYF TGTGCCAGCAGTGAAACAGGGAAAAGAAACACCATATATTTT
TRBD2 TRBJ2-3 TRBV3-1/TRBV3-2 . CASSQEFSWRGTDTQYF TGTGCCAGCAGCCAAGAATTCTCATGGCGGGGGACAGATACGCAGTATTTT
. TRBJ1-5 TRBV5-1 few CASSLDPGGGQPQHF TGCGCCAGCAGCTTGGATCCGGGTGGTGGTCAGCCCCAGCATTTT
TRBD1 TRBJ2-3 TRBV29-1 . CSALDRVSDTQYF TGCAGCGCCTTGGACAGGGTATCAGATACGCAGTATTTT
. TRBJ2-1 TRBV4-2 . CASSSQGGAYNEQFF TGTGCCAGCAGCTCGCAGGGGGGGGCCTACAATGAGCAGTTCTTC
TRBD1 TRBJ1-2 TRBV6-4 . CASRGPVGQGYGYTF TGTGCCAGCAGAGGACCCGTAGGACAGGGGTATGGCTACACCTTC
. TRBJ2-5 TRBV6-2/TRBV6-3 . CASSYLSGQETQYF TGTGCCAGCAGTTACTTGAGCGGGCAAGAGACCCAGTACTTC
TRBD1 TRBJ2-1 TRBV30 . CAWSRDRVSSPNNEQFF TGTGCCTGGAGTAGGGACAGGGTTTCGTCCCCAAACAATGAGCAGTTCTTC
. TRBJ1-6 TRBV5-8 . CASSLYRRDNSPLHF TGTGCCAGCAGCTTGTATCGAAGAGATAATTCACCCCTCCACTTT
. TRBJ2-5 TRBV12-5 . CASGFLGGAGETQYF TGTGCTAGTGGTTTTTTAGGGGGGGCCGGAGAGACCCAGTACTTC
. TRBJ2-2 TRBV10-3 . CAISESNPGELFF TGTGCCATCAGTGAGTCTAATCCCGGGGAGCTGTTTTTT
TRBD2 TRBJ2-1 TRBV5-4 . CASSSTGTSDEQFF TGTGCCAGCAGCTCTACCGGGACTAGCGATGAGCAGTTCTTC
. TRBJ2-3 TRBV7-3 . CASSLSLAQDTQYF TGTGCCAGCAGCTTAAGTCTAGCGCAAGATACGCAGTATTTT
. TRBJ1-5 TRBV24-1 . CATSDFGGQPQHF TGTGCCACCAGTGATTTTGGAGGGCAGCCCCAGCATTTT
. TRBJ2-3 TRBV24-1 . CATSDLRRGTDTQYF TGTGCCACCAGTGATTTGAGGCGGGGTACAGATACGCAGTATTTT
. TRBJ1-1 TRBV6-4 . CASSDSAYQGGTEAFF TGTGCCAGCAGTGACTCAGCTTATCAAGGGGGCACTGAAGCTTTCTTT
TRBD1 TRBJ2-3 TRBV24-1 . CATSDPDRATDTQYF TGTGCCACCAGTGACCCGGACAGGGCCACAGATACGCAGTATTTT
. TRBJ2-3 TRBV5-1 . CASSLRGGSTDTQYF TGCGCCAGCAGCCTCAGGGGAGGTAGCACAGATACGCAGTATTTT
. TRBJ2-5 TRBV24-1 . CATSDAATSGVTQYF TGTGCCACCAGTGATGCAGCAACCTCGGGCGTGACCCAGTACTTC
. TRBJ2-6 TRBV4-3 . CASSQVKSSGANVLTF TGCGCCAGCAGCCAAGTTAAGAGCTCTGGGGCCAACGTCCTGACTTTC
. TRBJ2-1 TRBV5-1 . CASSLVGGDEQFF TGCGCCAGCAGCTTGGTGGGGGGCGATGAGCAGTTCTTC
TRBD1 TRBJ2-2 TRBV6-5 . CASSLTGDTGELFF TGTGCCAGCAGTTTAACAGGGGACACCGGGGAGCTGTTTTTT
. TRBJ2-3 TRBV10-1 . CASRGTDNTQYF TGCGCCAGCAGGGGGACGGACAATACGCAGTATTTT
TRBD1 TRBJ2-1 TRBV6-5 . CASSSPQGVGNEQFF TGTGCCAGCAGTTCCCCACAGGGGGTCGGCAATGAGCAGTTCTTC
. TRBJ2-1 TRBV7-9 . CASSRGYNEQFF TGTGCCAGCAGCCGAGGCTACAATGAGCAGTTCTTC
. TRBJ1-2 TRBV19 . CASSVQGSYGYTF TGTGCCAGTAGTGTCCAGGGAAGCTATGGCTACACCTTC
TRBD1 TRBJ2-5 TRBV4-1 . CASSPGTGDYETQYF TGCGCCAGCAGCCCAGGGACAGGGGATTACGAGACCCAGTACTTC
. TRBJ1-2 TRBV18 . CASSPSDYGYTF TGTGCCAGCTCACCTTCTGACTATGGCTACACCTTC
. TRBJ2-6 TRBV18 . CASSLNSGGVLGANVLTF TGTGCCAGCTCACTCAATTCGGGGGGCGTTCTTGGGGCCAACGTCCTGACTTTC
TRBD1 TRBJ1-4 TRBV6-2/TRBV6-3 . CASSYEDREFVRPSHNEKLFF TGTGCCAGCAGTTATGAAGACAGGGAATTTGTTAGACCGTCCCATAATGAAAAACTGTTTTTT
TRBD1 TRBJ2-5 TRBV7-2 . CASSPRGRETQYF TGTGCCAGCAGCCCGAGGGGGCGGGAGACCCAGTACTTC
. TRBJ1-2 TRBV5-6 . CASSLGTAVYGYTF TGTGCCAGCAGCTTGGGGACAGCGGTCTATGGCTACACCTTC
. TRBJ1-2 TRBV11-3 . CASSLADSFYGYTF TGTGCCAGCAGCTTAGCAGACTCTTTCTATGGCTACACCTTC